The 18 T cell receptor beta chains below all came from one sample that was sequenced in a study of OX40 agonist ivuxolimab in advanced cancers. Produced via immunoSEQ multiplex PCR; TCRdb's table is partial and in-frame only. The repertoire includes 75,000 to 90,000 clones, about 89% of them detected once, and about 7.6% sits in the top ten. The input for sequencing was CD4+ or CD8+ T cells sorted from blood, taken in a trial of the OX40 agonist ivuxolimab. The origin of the receptors is an adult with an advanced solid tumor such as melanoma, head and neck, liver or kidney cancer.

The V call is TRBV13, the J call TRBJ2-1; D gene unclear. With 3 bases removed from V and 4 bases from J, the gap between germline ends came to 7 bases. CDR3 length: 13 amino acids. Germline CDR1 PRHDT, CDR2 FYEKMQ (reference sequence). Written as DNA, the CDR3 is TGTGCCAGCAGCTTGGAGAAGTACAATGAGCAGTTCTTC. Its protein product is CASSLEKYNEQFF. Full variable domain (remainder filled in from reference TRBV13 and TRBJ2-1): AAGVIQSPRHLIKEKRETATLKCYPIPRHDTVYWYQQGPGQDPQFLISFYEKMQSDKGSIPDRFSAQQFSDYHSELNMSSLELGDSALYFCASSLEKYNEQFFGPGTRLTVL.

Note on this clone: Different DNA sequences within this sample yield the same CDR3. CDR3 amino acids: CASSPAGEETQYF. The CDR3 coding sequence is TGTGCCAGCAGCCCGGCCGGGGAAGAGACCCAGTACTTC. The chain uses TRBV13 and TRBJ2-5, with D perhaps matching TRBD2 (5 bases). CDR1 and CDR2 (germline): PRHDT, FYEKMQ (reference sequence). CDR3 size: 13 residues. V shed 5 bases and J shed 3 bases, with 10 bases lying between them.

The table lists this clone with a count of one. This rearrangement joins TRBV28 to TRBJ1-1, with a tentative D call TRBD1 (6 bases). The CDR3 is made up of 12 amino acids. Looked up from germline, CDR1 is MDHEN and CDR2 is SYDVKM. V lost 11 bases and J lost 3, with 13 bases in between. The CDR3 region has the DNA TGTGCCGCCCGGGACATCGACACTGAAGCTTTCTTT. It yields the protein CAARDIDTEAFF.

The rearrangement uses TRBV5-1 and TRBJ2-1; 12 nucleotides match TRBD2. V lost 7 bases to trimming and J lost 1 base; unmatched junction nucleotides: 6. In germline, CDR1 is SGHRS, CDR2 YFSETQ. This CDR3 has 16 amino acids. The CDR3 DNA reads TGCGCCAGCCGAATCGGACTAGCGGGGTCCTACAATGAGCAGTTCTTC. Translating gives CASRIGLAGSYNEQFF.

CDR3 residues: CASSTVSPGFTQYF. CDR3 DNA: TGTGCCAGCAGTACAGTCTCGCCAGGTTTCACGCAGTATTTT. The V and J genes are TRBV6-5 and TRBJ2-3; unclear D gene. Trimming stripped 5 bases from V and 9 bases from J, with 18 bases between. Germline loops: CDR1 MNHEY, CDR2 SVGAGI. This CDR3 region has 14 residues.

The chain employs TRBV19 and TRBJ2-1, with D maybe TRBD2 (5 bases). CDR1 is LNHDA and CDR2 is SQIVND in the germline V gene (reference sequence). This CDR3 contains 15 residues. V shed 6 bases and J shed 1 base, with 13 bases lying between them. CDR3 in amino acids: CASSLSDPSYNEQFF. CDR3 bases: TGTGCCAGTAGCCTTAGCGACCCGTCCTACAATGAGCAGTTCTTC.

This rearrangement joins TRBV5-6 to TRBJ2-2; D could derive from TRBD1 or TRBD2 (5 bases each). Trimming pared 4 bases from V and 2 bases from J, leaving 6 bases between. There are 13 residues in the CDR3. CDR1 is SGHDT and CDR2 is YYEEEE in the germline V gene. CDR3 coding DNA: TGTGCCAGCAGCCGGGGCAACACCGGGGAGCTGTTTTTT. This codes for CASSRGNTGELFF.

This chain uses TRBV4-3 with TRBJ2-2; tentatively, D is TRBD2 (5 bases). Trimming removed 1 base at V and 7 bases at J, with 13 bases between. The germline V gene has CDR1 LGHNA and CDR2 YSLEER. The CDR3 sequence is 15 residues long. The CDR3 is CASSQVRVIGGELFF. DNA for the CDR3: TGCGCCAGCAGCCAAGTGCGGGTAATTGGCGGGGAGCTGTTTTTT.

The V call is TRBV6-5, the J call TRBJ1-2; TRBD1 aligns across 9 bases. The junction had 4 bases not matched to a gene; V was cut back by 4 bases and J by 4 bases. This CDR3 spans 14 amino acids. Per germline, CDR1 MNHEY and CDR2 SVGAGI. The CDR3 reads CASSFGTGSYGYTF. CDR3 DNA sequence: TGTGCCAGCAGTTTCGGGACAGGGAGCTATGGCTACACCTTC.

This chain connects TRBV10-3 to TRBJ2-3; the D call may be TRBD1 or TRBD2 (6 bases each). CDR1 and CDR2 (germline): ENHRY, SYGVKD. V lost 8 bases to trimming and J lost 0 bases, with 18 bases between them. This CDR3 contains 16 residues. CDR3 nucleotide sequence: TGTGCCATCGCAATAATCGGGGGCGCTAGCACAGATACGCAGTATTTT. Protein sequence: CAIAIIGGASTDTQYF.

This clone turned up a few times. The rearrangement uses TRBV19 and TRBJ1-1; 8 bases fit TRBD1. V lost 9 bases and J lost 6; bases outside the gene matches: 12. This CDR3 contains 14 residues. Looked up from germline, CDR1 is LNHDA and CDR2 is SQIVND (reference sequence). The CDR3 spells CASQSSGTGPEAFF. The CDR3 region has the DNA TGTGCCAGCCAATCCTCCGGGACAGGACCTGAAGCTTTCTTT.

CDR3 coding DNA: TGCAGCGCTTGGCTCACCGGGGAGCTGTTTTTT. It encodes CSAWLTGELFF. The chain combines TRBV29-1 with TRBJ2-2; D remains ambiguous. This CDR3 comprises 11 residues. Germline assignment: CDR1 SQVTM and CDR2 ANQGSEA. V was clipped by 7 bases and J by 4 bases, with 7 bases between them.

This clone was seen just once. The rearrangement joins TRBV9 to TRBJ2-2, with D unclear. V was pared by 3 bases and J by 0 bases, with 3 bases between. The germline CDR1 and CDR2 sequences are SGDLS and YYNGEE. CDR3 length: 13 amino acids. The CDR3 protein is CASSGPNTGELFF. As DNA, the CDR3 is TGTGCCAGCAGCGGGCCGAACACCGGGGAGCTGTTTTTT.

This clone was seen just once. This rearrangement joins TRBV9 to TRBJ1-2; 7 bases are a match to TRBD1. Germline V gives CDR1 SGDLS, CDR2 YYNGEE. Trimming took 3 bases from V and 4 from J; bases not matched to a gene: 3. This CDR3 comprises 13 residues. CDR3 nucleotides: TGTGCCAGCAGCGCCGGGACAGCCTATGGCTACACCTTC. This sequence encodes CASSAGTAYGYTF.

This sequence joins TRBV30 and TRBJ2-3, with D unresolved. Germline V gene data show CDR1 as GTSNPN and CDR2 as SVGIG (reference sequence). The CDR3 totals 12 residues. The V end lost 5 bases, the J end lost 4 bases, and 10 bases lay between the germline ends. The CDR3 DNA reads TGTGCCTGGCTATTAGCTCCAGATACGCAGTATTTT. It codes for CAWLLAPDTQYF.

The chain employs TRBV19 and TRBJ2-1, with TRBD2 matching over 8 bases. CDR3 length equals 19 residues. V shed 5 bases and J 6 bases; nucleotides not matched to a gene: 21. Germline loops: CDR1 LNHDA, CDR2 SQIVND (reference sequence). The CDR3, as DNA: TGTGCCAGTAGTTCTTTGGTTATTCGGGAGCGGGAGAAAGCCAATGAGCAGTTCTTC. Its translation is CASSSLVIREREKANEQFF. The full variable domain, with the rest looked up from reference TRBV19 and TRBJ2-1, is DGGITQSPKYLFRKEGQNVTLSCEQNLNHDAMYWYRQDPGQGLRLIYYSQIVNDFQKGDIAEGYSVSREKKESFPLTVTSAQKNPTAFYLCASSSLVIREREKANEQFFGPGTRLTVL.

The chain recombines TRBV13 with TRBJ2-1; 9 nucleotides agree with TRBD2. Germline assignment: CDR1 PRHDT and CDR2 FYEKMQ (reference sequence). This CDR3 comprises 13 residues. V was pared by 5 bases and J by 8 bases, with 4 bases of the junction left unmatched. The CDR3 DNA sequence: TGTGCCAGCAGCCCAGCGGGAGGCCATGAGCAGTTCTTC. This encodes CASSPAGGHEQFF.

The CDR3 bases are TGTGCCAGCAGCCGATACACTGAAGCTTTCTTT. This translates into CASSRYTEAFF. This sequence joins TRBV28 and TRBJ1-1, with D unclear. The CDR3 is made up of 11 amino acids. The germline V gene has CDR1 MDHEN and CDR2 SYDVKM. The V gene lost 6 bases and the J gene lost 3 bases, with 5 bases spanning the gap.